This record covers a single TCR beta chain. This sample is part of a study of shared clonotypes between healthy human individuals. The trim removed 5 bases at V and 4 bases at J, leaving 9 bases unmatched. The CDR3 has 15 amino acids. Germline CDR1 and CDR2: SGHAT and FQNNGV. When replicate PCRs were run on unsorted PBMC, they used about 300 ng DNA, some 33,000 T cell genomes. Produced via immunoSEQ multiplex PCR; TCRdb's table is partial and in-frame only. The sample records roughly 95,000 clones, more than 45% being singletons. Material: PBMCs. The J gene is TRBJ2-5, the V gene TRBV11-2, with 8 bases aligning to TRBD2. This clonotype originated in a woman in her thirties or forties in good health. Some clones in this sample may be carry-over from other donors' samples. The CDR3 protein is CASSPRGGSAETQYF. Written as DNA, the CDR3 is TGTGCCAGCAGCCCCCGGGGGGGCAGTGCAGAGACCCAGTACTTC.